The T cell receptor (beta chain) described here comes from a study of post-analysis software for immune sequencing data. Study conclusions and caveats: Significantly lower normalized Chao1 diversity was seen in multiple sclerosis patients than in controls. In patients, TRBV5-6, TRBV5-1 and TRBV20-1 belonged to roughly five TRBV segments found more frequently than in controls.

Prepared TCR beta cDNA libraries contained unique molecular identifiers. One entry per CDR3 protein results from TCRdb running MiXCR on the PCR reads. This table holds 750,000 to 950,000 distinct CDR3 sequences, roughly 58% found once. In its sample, this clonotype was seen a few times. Its specificity is unknown. The CDR3 sequence is 18 residues long. Germline-derived CDR1 and CDR2 are LGHDT and YNNKEL (reference sequence). V lost 4 bases and J lost 1; bases outside the gene matches: 8. The source is a girl aged 5 to 17 with multiple sclerosis. J is TRBJ2-6 and V is TRBV3-1, with 9 bases that match TRBD1. Sequenced: blood. In DNA, the CDR3 is TGTGCCAGCAGCCGAACAGGGGGCCACATTTCTGGGGCCAACGTCCTGACTTTC. Translated, it gives CASSRTGGHISGANVLTF.